This T cell receptor (beta chain) was sequenced in a study of monozygotic twins with inflammatory bowel disease. The TCR libraries each used total RNA (roughly 4,000 ng per library). Generation of cDNA took place in eight separate reactions per sample. UMIs bearing a 6-nucleotide sample barcode were added through template switching. TCRdb re-analyzed the 5' RACE reads; it lists each CDR3 protein once, without DNA. The data include about 350,000 distinct CDR3 sequences; the top ten clones carry approximately 2%. Germline CDR1 is MNHEY and CDR2 is SMNVEV (reference sequence). CDR3 length: 14 amino acids. Broader study findings: Reduced clonotype sharing with other individuals was observed in IBD patients relative to healthy twins, especially with disease activity.

Comments on this clonotype: Its target is unknown.

Material: blood. The receptor's source is a human donor with ulcerative colitis or Crohn's disease, or a healthy co-twin of an affected twin (not recorded which). This rearrangement joins TRBV27 to TRBJ1-4; TCRdb reports TRBD1, a call that lacks DNA to check it against. The CDR3: CASSLLGAGEKLFF. The full variable domain, its missing parts supplied by reference TRBV27 and TRBJ1-4, is EAQVTQNPRYLITVTGKKLTVTCSQNMNHEYMSWYRQDPGLGLRQIYYSMNVEVTDKGDVPEGYKVSRKEKRNFPLILESPSPNQTSLYFCASSLLGAGEKLFFGSGTQLSVL.